The 17 T cell receptor beta chains given below trace back to one sample, sequenced in a study of blood T cell repertoires in COVID-19. The data were produced by immunoSEQ multiplex PCR, yet TCRdb's version contains in-frame clones alone and is incomplete. Of 150,000 to 250,000 clones listed, roughly four fifths are singletons. Input material: peripheral blood. The origin of the receptors is a human donor with acute or convalescent COVID-19. The donor label of this sample is uncertain.

The J gene is TRBJ1-4, the V gene TRBV4-1; no clear D. Trimming pared 5 bases from V and 0 bases from J, leaving 10 bases between. CDR1 is MGHRA, CDR2 YSYEKL, per germline. CDR3 length equals 15 residues. For the CDR3, the DNA is TGCGCCAGCAGCATACAGAGAACAACTAATGAAAAACTGTTTTTT. Translated, it gives CASSIQRTTNEKLFF.

The V call is TRBV19, the J call TRBJ1-5; D possibly corresponds to TRBD1 (5 bases). Trimming pared 10 bases from V and 6 bases from J, leaving 13 bases between. This CDR3 comprises 12 residues. Looked up from germline, CDR1 is LNHDA and CDR2 is SQIVND (reference sequence). The CDR3 DNA is TGTGCCACAGATCTGGGGGGTCAGCCCCAGCATTTT. This encodes CATDLGGQPQHF.

V and J are TRBV3-1 (or the pseudogene TRBV3-2) and TRBJ2-5, with TRBD1 matching over 11 bases. After removal of 0 bases from V and 4 bases from J, the junction contained 4 bases not matched to a gene. Germline lookup yields CDR1 LGHDT and CDR2 YNNKEL (reference sequence). CDR3 length equals 16 residues. The CDR3 DNA reads as TGTGCCAGCAGCCAAGAGGAGGGGACAGGGGGAGAGACCCAGTACTTC. Translating gives CASSQEEGTGGETQYF.

The chain carries TRBV10-3 and TRBJ1-6; a possible D gene is TRBD1 (6 bases). V was trimmed by 7 bases and J by 4 bases, leaving 8 bases between them. This CDR3 is 13 amino acids long. Per germline, CDR1 ENHRY and CDR2 SYGVKD. The CDR3 DNA is TGTGCCATCACAGACAGGTATAATTCACCCCTCCACTTT. Protein: CAITDRYNSPLHF.

The V and J genes are TRBV3-1 (or the pseudogene TRBV3-2) and TRBJ2-2; TRBD2 matches 7 bases. The CDR3 loop spans 16 amino acids. Germline-derived CDR1 and CDR2 are LGHDT and YNNKEL (reference sequence). Trimming removed 0 bases from V and 6 bases from J; junction bases left unmatched: 7. Here the CDR3 DNA reads TGTGCCAGCAGCCAAGAAAGCGGGACCCACCCCGGGGAGCTGTTTTTT. It encodes CASSQESGTHPGELFF.

The chain has TRBV10-3 and TRBJ1-2; possibly TRBD1 for D (5 bases). Looked up from germline, CDR1 is ENHRY and CDR2 is SYGVKD. The CDR3 is made up of 14 amino acids. Trimming stripped 6 bases from V and 0 bases from J, with 11 bases between. CDR3 protein: CAIRRAGTNYGYTF. The DNA for the CDR3 is TGTGCCATCAGAAGGGCAGGGACTAACTATGGCTACACCTTC.

This chain links TRBV19 with TRBJ2-2; D uncertain. CDR3 length equals 13 residues. Germline CDR1 and CDR2: LNHDA and SQIVND (reference sequence). V was shortened by 4 bases and J by 3 bases, with 6 bases between the two germline ends. CDR3 in amino acids: CASSTYYTGELFF. Here the CDR3 DNA reads TGTGCCAGTAGTACGTACTACACCGGGGAGCTGTTTTTT.

The chain is built from TRBV6-5 and TRBJ1-2; TRBD1 is a possible D gene (6 bases). The V end was cut by 8 bases, the J end by 4 bases, with 20 bases between. Germline-derived CDR1 and CDR2 are MNHEY and SVGAGI. CDR3 length: 15 amino acids. For the CDR3, the DNA is TGTGCCAGCCGCATACAGGGTCTACCGAGCTATGGCTACACCTTC. Amino acid sequence: CASRIQGLPSYGYTF.

This clone was seen a few times. The genes are TRBV27 and TRBJ2-3; 10 positions match TRBD1. Looked up from germline, CDR1 is MNHEY and CDR2 is SMNVEV (reference sequence). The CDR3 runs 16 residues. J gave up 1 base and V 3 bases, and 4 bases lay outside the gene matches. The CDR3 DNA is TGTGCCAGCAGTTTCCGAGGGACAGGGGGCACAGATACGCAGTATTTT. It codes for CASSFRGTGGTDTQYF.

The genes are TRBV27 and TRBJ1-2, with a tentative D call TRBD1 (5 bases). The CDR3 consists of 13 residues. Per the germline V gene, CDR1 is MNHEY and CDR2 is SMNVEV (reference sequence). Trimming cost V 6 bases and J 2 bases, with 10 bases left between them. The DNA of the CDR3 is TGTGCCAGCAGCCGGGACTTAAACTATGGCTACACCTTC. Translation: CASSRDLNYGYTF.

The chain combines TRBV5-1 with TRBJ2-2; 15 nucleotides align to TRBD2. With 2 bases clipped from V and 5 bases from J, the junction kept 4 bases outside the gene matches. The length of the CDR3 is 17 residues. Germline V CDR1 and CDR2: SGHRS, YFSETQ. In nucleotides, the CDR3 is TGCGCCAGCAGCTTCTCGGGACTAGCGGGAGGTACCGGGGAGCTGTTTTTT. As protein: CASSFSGLAGGTGELFF.

The genes are TRBV14 and TRBJ1-1, with a weak D call TRBD1 (5 bases). The CDR3 has 14 residues. Trimming left V 4 bases short and J 3 bases short, with 12 bases between. Looked up from germline, CDR1 is SGHDN and CDR2 is FVKESK. The CDR3 reads CASSLRASYTEAFF. In DNA, the CDR3 is TGTGCCAGCAGCCTCAGGGCCTCTTACACTGAAGCTTTCTTT.

The chain combines TRBV6-5 with TRBJ1-1; possibly TRBD1 for D (6 bases). CDR1 MNHEY and CDR2 SVGAGI come from the germline V gene. V shed 0 bases and J shed 3 bases, with 14 bases lying between them. The CDR3 spans 16 residues. Here the CDR3 reads CASSYSWAGVDTEAFF. CDR3 sequence (DNA): TGTGCCAGCAGTTACTCGTGGGCAGGGGTGGACACTGAAGCTTTCTTT.

The rearrangement joins TRBV18 to TRBJ2-3; 11 bases agree with TRBD2. The V and J ends lost 1 base and 2 bases, in that order; junction bases with no gene match: 5. Germline V lookup: CDR1 KGHSH, CDR2 LQKENI. CDR3 length: 17 residues. The CDR3 protein is CASSPQLAGELTDTQYF. CDR3 DNA sequence: TGTGCCAGCTCACCACAACTAGCGGGAGAGCTCACAGATACGCAGTATTTT.

The rearrangement joins TRBV6-1 to TRBJ1-2; D is perhaps TRBD1 (6 bases). Trimming removed 0 bases at V and 4 bases at J, with 12 bases between. The CDR3 spans 15 residues. The germline gives CDR1 MNHNS, CDR2 SASEGT. The CDR3: CASSEAPGQTYGYTF. DNA for the CDR3: TGTGCCAGCAGTGAAGCTCCGGGACAAACCTATGGCTACACCTTC.

CDR3 DNA: TGTGCCAGCAGCTTCCAGGAGAACACTGAAGCTTTCTTT. Its protein is CASSFQENTEAFF. The rearrangement links TRBV5-8 to TRBJ1-1; no firm D call. CDR1 and CDR2 (germline): SGHTS, YDEGEE. The CDR3 runs to 13 residues. V was trimmed by 2 bases and J by 1 base, leaving 6 bases between them. The complete variable domain, with remaining parts taken from reference TRBV5-8 and TRBJ1-1, reads EAGVTQSPTHLIKTRGQQATLRCSPISGHTSVYWYQQALGLGLQFLLWYDEGEERNRGNFPPRFSGRQFPNYSSELNVNALELEDSALYLCASSFQENTEAFFGQGTRLTVV.

The chain is built from TRBV3-1 (or the pseudogene TRBV3-2) and TRBJ2-2; no reliable D call. The V end was cut by 3 bases, the J end by 7 bases, with 6 bases between. The germline CDR1 and CDR2 sequences are LGHDT and YNNKEL (reference sequence). This CDR3 region has 12 residues. The CDR3 nucleotides read TGTGCCAGCAGCCACCTAGACGGGGAGCTGTTTTTT. Translation gives CASSHLDGELFF.